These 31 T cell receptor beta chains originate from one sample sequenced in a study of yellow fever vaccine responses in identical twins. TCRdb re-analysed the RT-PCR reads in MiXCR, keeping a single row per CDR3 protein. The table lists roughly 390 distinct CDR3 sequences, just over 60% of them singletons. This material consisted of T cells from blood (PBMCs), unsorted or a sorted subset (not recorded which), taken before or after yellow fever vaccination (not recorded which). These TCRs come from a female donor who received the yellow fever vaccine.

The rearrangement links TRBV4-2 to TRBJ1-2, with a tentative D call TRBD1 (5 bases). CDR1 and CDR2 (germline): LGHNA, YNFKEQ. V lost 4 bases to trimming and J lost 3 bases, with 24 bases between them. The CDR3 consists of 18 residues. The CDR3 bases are TGTGCCAGCAGCCCCATTGGGACCGAACCCCGACTTGACTATGGCTACACCTTC. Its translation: CASSPIGTEPRLDYGYTF.

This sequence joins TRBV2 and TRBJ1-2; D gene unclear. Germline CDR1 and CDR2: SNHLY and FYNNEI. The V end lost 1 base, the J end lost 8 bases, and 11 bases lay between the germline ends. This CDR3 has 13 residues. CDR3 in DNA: TGTGCCAGCAGTGAAGGGCCCATAGACGGCTACACCTTC. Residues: CASSEGPIDGYTF.

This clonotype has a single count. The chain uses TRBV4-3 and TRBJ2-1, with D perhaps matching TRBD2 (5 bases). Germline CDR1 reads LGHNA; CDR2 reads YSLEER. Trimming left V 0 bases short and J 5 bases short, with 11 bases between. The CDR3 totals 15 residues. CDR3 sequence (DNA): TGCGCCAGCAGCCAAGAGGTAGCGTCGGACAATGAGCAGTTCTTC. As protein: CASSQEVASDNEQFF.

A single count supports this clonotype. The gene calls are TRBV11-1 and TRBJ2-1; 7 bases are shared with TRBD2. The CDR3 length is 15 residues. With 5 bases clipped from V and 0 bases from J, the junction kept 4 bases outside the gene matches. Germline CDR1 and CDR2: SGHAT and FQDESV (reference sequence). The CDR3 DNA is TGTGCCAGCAGCCCCGGGACTACCTCCTACAATGAGCAGTTCTTC. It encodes CASSPGTTSYNEQFF.

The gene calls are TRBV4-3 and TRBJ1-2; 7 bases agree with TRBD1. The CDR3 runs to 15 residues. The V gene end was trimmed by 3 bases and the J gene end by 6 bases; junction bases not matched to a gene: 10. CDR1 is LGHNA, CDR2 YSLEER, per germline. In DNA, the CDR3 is TGCGCCAGCAGCCACGCGGACAGGAGGGACAATGGCTACACCTTC. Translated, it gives CASSHADRRDNGYTF.

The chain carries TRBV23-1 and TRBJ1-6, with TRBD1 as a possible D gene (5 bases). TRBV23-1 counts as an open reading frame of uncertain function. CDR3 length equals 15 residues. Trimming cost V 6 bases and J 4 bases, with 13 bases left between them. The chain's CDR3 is CASRALDKYNSPLHF. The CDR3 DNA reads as TGCGCCAGCAGGGCCCTGGACAAGTATAATTCACCCCTCCACTTT.

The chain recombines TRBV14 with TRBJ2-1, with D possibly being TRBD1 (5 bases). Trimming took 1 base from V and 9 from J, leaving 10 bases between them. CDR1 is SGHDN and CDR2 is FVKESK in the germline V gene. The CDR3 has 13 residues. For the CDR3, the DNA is TGTGCCAGCAGCCAAGCCCAGGACACTGAGCAGTTCTTC. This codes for CASSQAQDTEQFF.

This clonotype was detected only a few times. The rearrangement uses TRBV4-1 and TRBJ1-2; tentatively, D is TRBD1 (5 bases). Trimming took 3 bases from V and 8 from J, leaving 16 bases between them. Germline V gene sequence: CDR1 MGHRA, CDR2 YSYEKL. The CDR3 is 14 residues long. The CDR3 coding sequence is TGCGCCAGCAGCCACTTGGACACGGTCCGAGGCTACACCTTC. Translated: CASSHLDTVRGYTF.

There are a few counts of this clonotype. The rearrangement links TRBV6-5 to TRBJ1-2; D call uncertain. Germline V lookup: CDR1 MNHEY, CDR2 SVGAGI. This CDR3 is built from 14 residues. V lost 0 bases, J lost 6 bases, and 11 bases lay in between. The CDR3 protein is CASSYSRALHGYTF. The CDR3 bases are TGTGCCAGCAGTTACTCGAGGGCACTGCATGGCTACACCTTC.

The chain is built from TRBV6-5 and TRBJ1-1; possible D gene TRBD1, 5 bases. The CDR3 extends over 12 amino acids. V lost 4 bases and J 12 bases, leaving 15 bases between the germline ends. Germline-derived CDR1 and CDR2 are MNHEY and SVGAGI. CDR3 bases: TGTGCCAGCAGTTGGGGCTCAGGGATGACTTTCTTT. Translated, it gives CASSWGSGMTFF.

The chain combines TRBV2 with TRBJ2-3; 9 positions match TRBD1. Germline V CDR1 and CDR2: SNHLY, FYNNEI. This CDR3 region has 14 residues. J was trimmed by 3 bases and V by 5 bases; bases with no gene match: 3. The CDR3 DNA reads TGTGCCAGCAGTCCGGGACAGGGAACAGATACGCAGTATTTT. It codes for CASSPGQGTDTQYF.

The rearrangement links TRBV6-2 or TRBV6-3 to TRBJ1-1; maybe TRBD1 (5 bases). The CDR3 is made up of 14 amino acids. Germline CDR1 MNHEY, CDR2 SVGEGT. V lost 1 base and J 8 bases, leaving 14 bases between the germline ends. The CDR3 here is CASSYWQGEREAFF. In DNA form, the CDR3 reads TGTGCCAGCAGTTACTGGCAGGGAGAGAGAGAAGCTTTCTTT.

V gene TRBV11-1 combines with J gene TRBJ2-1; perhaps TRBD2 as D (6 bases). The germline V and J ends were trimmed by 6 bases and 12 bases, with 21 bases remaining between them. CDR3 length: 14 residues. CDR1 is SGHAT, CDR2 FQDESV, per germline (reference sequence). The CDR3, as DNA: TGTGCCAGCAGTGCGGGACCTAGTCCTATGGGGCAGTTCTTC. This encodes CASSAGPSPMGQFF.

CDR3 in amino acids: CASSQNTPNYEQYF. In nucleotides, the CDR3 is TGTGCCAGCAGTCAGAACACCCCCAATTACGAGCAGTACTTC. The genes are TRBV28 and TRBJ2-7; no clear D. CDR3 size: 14 residues. V lost 5 bases, J lost 4 bases, and 15 bases lay in between. Germline V gene data show CDR1 as MDHEN and CDR2 as SYDVKM.

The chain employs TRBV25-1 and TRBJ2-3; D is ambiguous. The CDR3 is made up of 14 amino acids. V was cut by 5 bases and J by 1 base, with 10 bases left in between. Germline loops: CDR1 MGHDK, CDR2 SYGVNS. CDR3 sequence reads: CASSTRDRTDTQYF. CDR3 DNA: TGTGCCAGCAGTACCCGAGATCGCACAGATACGCAGTATTTT.

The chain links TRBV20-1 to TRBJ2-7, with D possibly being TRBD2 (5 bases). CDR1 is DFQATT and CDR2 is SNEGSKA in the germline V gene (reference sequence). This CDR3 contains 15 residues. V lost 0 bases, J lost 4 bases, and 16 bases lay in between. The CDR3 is CSARDLRGAVYEQYF. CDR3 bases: TGCAGTGCTAGAGATCTCCGGGGAGCGGTGTACGAGCAGTACTTC.

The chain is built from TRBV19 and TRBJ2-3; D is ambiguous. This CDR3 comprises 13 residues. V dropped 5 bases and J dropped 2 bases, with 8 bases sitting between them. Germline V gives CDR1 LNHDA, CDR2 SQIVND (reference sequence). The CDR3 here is CASSSQLTDTQYF. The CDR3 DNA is TGTGCCAGTAGTTCCCAGCTCACAGATACGCAGTATTTT. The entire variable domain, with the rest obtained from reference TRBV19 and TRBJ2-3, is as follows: DGGITQSPKYLFRKEGQNVTLSCEQNLNHDAMYWYRQDPGQGLRLIYYSQIVNDFQKGDIAEGYSVSREKKESFPLTVTSAQKNPTAFYLCASSSQLTDTQYFGPGTRLTVL.

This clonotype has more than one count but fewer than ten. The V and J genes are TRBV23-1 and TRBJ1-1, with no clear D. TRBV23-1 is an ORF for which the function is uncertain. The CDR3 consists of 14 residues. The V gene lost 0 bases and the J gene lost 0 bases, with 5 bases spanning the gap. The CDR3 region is CASSQSVLNTEAFF. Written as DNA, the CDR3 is TGCGCCAGCAGTCAATCGGTCCTGAACACTGAAGCTTTCTTT.

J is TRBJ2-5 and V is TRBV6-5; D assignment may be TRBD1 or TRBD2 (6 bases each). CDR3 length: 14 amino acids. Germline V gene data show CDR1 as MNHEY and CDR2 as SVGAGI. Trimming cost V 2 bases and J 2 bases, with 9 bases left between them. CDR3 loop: CASSYGGLQETQYF. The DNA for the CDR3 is TGTGCCAGCAGTTACGGGGGGCTACAAGAGACCCAGTACTTC.

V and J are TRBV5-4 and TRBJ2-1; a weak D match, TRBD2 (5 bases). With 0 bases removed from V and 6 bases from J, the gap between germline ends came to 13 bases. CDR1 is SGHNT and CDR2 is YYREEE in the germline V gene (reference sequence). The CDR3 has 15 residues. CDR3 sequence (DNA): TGTGCCAGCAGCTTGGGGACTTTCCGTGGCAATGAGCAGTTCTTC. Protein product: CASSLGTFRGNEQFF.

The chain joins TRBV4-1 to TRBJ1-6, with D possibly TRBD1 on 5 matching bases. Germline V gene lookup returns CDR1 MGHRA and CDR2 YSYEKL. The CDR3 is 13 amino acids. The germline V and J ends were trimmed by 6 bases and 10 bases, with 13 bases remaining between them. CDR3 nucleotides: TGCGCCAGCAGGAACCAGGGAAGCTCACCCCTCCACTTT. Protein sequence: CASRNQGSSPLHF.

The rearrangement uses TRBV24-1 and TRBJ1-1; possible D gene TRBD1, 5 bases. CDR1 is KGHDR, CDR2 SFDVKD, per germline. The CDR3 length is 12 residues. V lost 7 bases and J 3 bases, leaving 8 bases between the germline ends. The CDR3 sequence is CATRGPYTEAFF. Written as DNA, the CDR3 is TGTGCCACCAGGGGGCCGTACACTGAAGCTTTCTTT.

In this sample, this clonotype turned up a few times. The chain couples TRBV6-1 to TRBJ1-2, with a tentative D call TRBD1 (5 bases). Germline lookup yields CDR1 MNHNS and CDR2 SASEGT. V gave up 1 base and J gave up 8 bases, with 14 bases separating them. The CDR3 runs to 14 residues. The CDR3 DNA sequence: TGTGCCAGCAGTGAAGATGGCTGGGGGTTAGGCTACACCTTC. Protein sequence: CASSEDGWGLGYTF.

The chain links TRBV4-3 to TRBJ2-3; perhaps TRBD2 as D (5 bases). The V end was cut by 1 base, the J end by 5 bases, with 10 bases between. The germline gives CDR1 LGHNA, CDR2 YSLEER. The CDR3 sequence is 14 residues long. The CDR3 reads CASSQVGAGDTQYF. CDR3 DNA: TGCGCCAGCAGCCAAGTGGGAGCAGGAGATACGCAGTATTTT.

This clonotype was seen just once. CDR3 sequence: CASSLSLQGSGELFF. As DNA, the CDR3 is TGTGCCAGCAGCTTATCCCTTCAGGGGTCCGGGGAGCTGTTTTTT. The J gene is TRBJ2-2, the V gene TRBV7-3; TRBD1 might be the D (6 bases). The germline V and J ends were trimmed by 2 bases and 6 bases, with 13 bases remaining between them. CDR1 is SGHTA, CDR2 FQGTGA, per germline. The CDR3 sequence is 15 residues long.

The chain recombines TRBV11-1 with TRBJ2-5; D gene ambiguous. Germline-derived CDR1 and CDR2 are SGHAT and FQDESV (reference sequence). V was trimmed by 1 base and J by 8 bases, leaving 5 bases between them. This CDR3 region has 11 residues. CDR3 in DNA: TGTGCCAGCAGCTTAGGGGGAACCCAGTACTTC. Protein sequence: CASSLGGTQYF.

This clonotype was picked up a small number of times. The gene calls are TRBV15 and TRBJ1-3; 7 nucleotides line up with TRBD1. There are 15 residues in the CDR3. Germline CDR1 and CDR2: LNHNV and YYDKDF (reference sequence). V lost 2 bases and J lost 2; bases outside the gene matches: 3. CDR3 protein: CATSRKTGAGNTIYF. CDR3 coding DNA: TGTGCCACCAGCAGAAAAACAGGGGCTGGAAACACCATATATTTT. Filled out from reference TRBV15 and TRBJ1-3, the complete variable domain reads DAMVIQNPRYQVTQFGKPVTLSCSQTLNHNVMYWYQQKSSQAPKLLFHYYDKDFNNEADTPDNFQSRRPNTSFCFLDIRSPGLGDTAMYLCATSRKTGAGNTIYFGEGSWLTVV.

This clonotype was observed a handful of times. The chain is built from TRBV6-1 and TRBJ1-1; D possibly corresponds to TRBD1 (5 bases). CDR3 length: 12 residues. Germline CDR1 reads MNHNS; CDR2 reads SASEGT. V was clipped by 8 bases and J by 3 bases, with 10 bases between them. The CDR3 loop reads CASRQGYTEAFF. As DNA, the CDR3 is TGTGCCAGCCGCCAGGGTTACACTGAAGCTTTCTTT.

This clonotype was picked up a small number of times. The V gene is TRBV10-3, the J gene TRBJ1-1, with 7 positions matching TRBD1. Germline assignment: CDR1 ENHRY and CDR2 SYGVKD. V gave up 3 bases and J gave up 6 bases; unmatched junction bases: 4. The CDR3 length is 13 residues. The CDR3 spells CAISDLDRAEAFF. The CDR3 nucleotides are TGTGCCATCAGTGACCTAGACAGGGCTGAAGCTTTCTTT.

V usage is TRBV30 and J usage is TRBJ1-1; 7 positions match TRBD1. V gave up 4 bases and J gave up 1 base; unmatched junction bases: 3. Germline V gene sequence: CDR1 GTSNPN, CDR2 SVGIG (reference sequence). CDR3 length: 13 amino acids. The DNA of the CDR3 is TGTGCCTGGACAAGGACAGGGAACACTGAAGCTTTCTTT. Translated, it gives CAWTRTGNTEAFF.

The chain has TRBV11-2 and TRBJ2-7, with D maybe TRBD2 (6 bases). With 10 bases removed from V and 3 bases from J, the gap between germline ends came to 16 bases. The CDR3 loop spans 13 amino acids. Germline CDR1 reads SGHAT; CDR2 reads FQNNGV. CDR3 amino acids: CATKPAGNYEQYV. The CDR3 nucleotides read TGTGCCACCAAGCCGGCGGGAAACTACGAGCAGTACGTC.